This entry lists 13 T cell receptor beta chains sequenced from one sample in a study of cytomegalovirus exposure and HLA in healthy donors (TCRdb year 2017). Library preparation employed the immunoSEQ multiplex PCR assay. The multiplex PCR relied on a mix of 60 forward primers for TCR Vbeta segments and 13 reverse primers for TCR Jbeta segments. In its TCRdb copy, this immuneACCESS table keeps in-frame sequences only and misses some clones. Where compared with another copy, unresolved V genes explain less than half of these, and the others have no known cause. Here the sample has around 120,000 clones; about 70% occur a single time. Around 2.7% of the sample lies in the top ten. Sequences were obtained from PBMCs. The receptors derive from a woman aged 60 to 75 in good health and CMV-seropositive.

This chain joins TRBV5-1 and TRBJ2-3; D gene ambiguous. From germline, CDR1 is SGHRS and CDR2 YFSETQ. This CDR3 has 15 residues. V lost 0 bases to trimming and J lost 0 bases, with 8 bases between them. The CDR3 nucleotides are TGCGCCAGCAGCTTGGAGGTCGGGAGCACAGATACGCAGTATTTT. Translation gives CASSLEVGSTDTQYF.

In DNA form, the CDR3 reads TGTGCCAGCAGCTTAGCCGGGGACTTCCCGGGGGCTTTCTTT. Amino acids: CASSLAGDFPGAFF. J is TRBJ1-1 and V is TRBV13; tentative D call: TRBD1 (5 bases). Germline V gene sequence: CDR1 PRHDT, CDR2 FYEKMQ (reference sequence). This CDR3 contains 14 residues. V dropped 1 base and J dropped 11 bases, with 17 bases sitting between them.

Only a few counts were recorded for this clone. The rearrangement joins TRBV5-1 to TRBJ1-2; no reliable D call. V was shortened by 2 bases and J by 8 bases, with 16 bases between the two germline ends. The germline CDR1 and CDR2 sequences are SGHRS and YFSETQ. The CDR3 covers 14 residues. CDR3 in DNA: TGCGCCAGCAGCTTTTCCTCTAGAGTTGAAGGCTACACCTTC. Residues: CASSFSSRVEGYTF.

J is TRBJ1-5 and V is TRBV7-9; D might be TRBD1 (6 bases). V lost 6 bases, J lost 3 bases, and 15 bases lay in between. The CDR3 totals 15 residues. Germline CDR1 SEHNR, CDR2 FQNEAQ (reference sequence). CDR3 sequence (DNA): TGTGCCAGCAGTTCTCTACAGGGTACCAATCAGCCCCAGCATTTT. It specifies CASSSLQGTNQPQHF. The full variable domain, in which reference TRBV7-9 and TRBJ1-5 provide the parts outside the CDR3, is DTGVSQNPRHKITKRGQNVTFRCDPISEHNRLYWYRQTLGQGPEFLTYFQNEAQLEKSRLLSDRFSAERPKGSFSTLEIQRTEQGDSAMYLCASSSLQGTNQPQHFGDGTRLSIL.

The rearrangement joins TRBV11-1 to TRBJ2-1; TRBD2 agrees at 8 bases. Germline V gene lookup returns CDR1 SGHAT and CDR2 FQDESV (reference sequence). The V and J ends lost 1 base and 7 bases, in that order; junction bases with no gene match: 6. CDR3 length: 15 residues. This CDR3 reads CASSLGAGARNEQFF. In DNA, the CDR3 is TGTGCCAGCAGCTTAGGAGCGGGGGCGCGGAATGAGCAGTTCTTC.

This clone was detected only a few times. The CDR3 nucleotides read TGTGCCAGCAGGGAAATGACAGGGATTGGTTCACCCCTCCACTTT. Translation gives CASREMTGIGSPLHF. The chain employs TRBV2 and TRBJ1-6; 7 positions agree with TRBD1. Losses at the gene ends were 6 bases for V and 9 bases for J; bases not matched to a gene: 11. The CDR3 has 15 residues. CDR1 and CDR2 (germline): SNHLY, FYNNEI.

This chain connects TRBV4-2 to TRBJ1-2; 9 bases map to TRBD1. Trimming at V came to 4 bases and at J to 8 bases, leaving 14 bases not matched to a gene. The CDR3 consists of 16 residues. Germline V gene lookup returns CDR1 LGHNA and CDR2 YNFKEQ. Here the CDR3 DNA reads TGTGCCAGCAGCCTATCTTCGCCGGGACAGGGCGGCGGCTACACCTTC. Protein: CASSLSSPGQGGGYTF.

This clone was observed a handful of times. The rearrangement uses TRBV18 and TRBJ1-1; no firm D call. V lost 3 bases and J lost 10, with 15 bases in between. The CDR3 is 13 amino acids. The V gene's germline CDR1 is KGHSH and CDR2 LQKENI. The chain's CDR3 is CASSPDTRLGAFF. The CDR3 nucleotides are TGTGCCAGCTCACCTGACACGCGATTAGGAGCTTTCTTT.

The gene calls are TRBV10-1 and TRBJ1-1; a possible D gene is TRBD1 (6 bases). The CDR3 spans 12 residues. The germline V and J ends were trimmed by 2 bases and 5 bases, with 6 bases remaining between them. Germline CDR1 is WNHNN and CDR2 is SYGVQD (reference sequence). CDR3 loop: CASSEGTTEAFF. In DNA, the CDR3 is TGCGCCAGCAGTGAGGGGACAACTGAAGCTTTCTTT.

J is TRBJ2-5 and V is TRBV6-1; D uncertain. In germline, CDR1 is MNHNS, CDR2 SASEGT. This CDR3 has 11 amino acids. Between the trimmed V and J ends, which lost 6 bases and 5 bases, there was a span of 7 bases. CDR3 bases: TGTGCCAGCAGCCCTGAGGAGACCCAGTACTTC. Protein product: CASSPEETQYF.

V usage is TRBV18 and J usage is TRBJ2-4; D gene ambiguous. This CDR3 is built from 13 residues. Trimming shortened V by 2 bases and J by 5 bases, and 7 bases separated the two germline ends. Looked up from germline, CDR1 is KGHSH and CDR2 is LQKENI. CDR3 in amino acids: CASSPGQENIQYF. The CDR3 bases are TGTGCCAGCTCACCAGGGCAGGAAAACATTCAGTACTTC.

This clone was picked up one time. The chain couples TRBV7-2 to TRBJ2-7; D might be TRBD2 (6 bases). Germline V gene data show CDR1 as SGHTA and CDR2 as FQGNSA. V lost 2 bases to trimming and J lost 1 base, with 12 bases between them. The CDR3 is 15 amino acids. CDR3 DNA sequence: TGTGCCAGCAGCTTATCGGGGGTATTATCCTACGAGCAGTACTTC. Encoded protein: CASSLSGVLSYEQYF. Full variable domain (outside the CDR3, taken from reference TRBV7-2 and TRBJ2-7): GAGVSQSPSNKVTEKGKDVELRCDPISGHTALYWYRQSLGQGLEFLIYFQGNSAPDKSGLPSDRFSAERTGGSVSTLTIQRTQQEDSAVYLCASSLSGVLSYEQYFGPGTRLTVT.

Written as DNA, the CDR3 is TGTGCCAGCAGCACTAGCGGGGGGGCTGCCGAGCAGTACTTC. Its translation is CASSTSGGAAEQYF. This chain connects TRBV9 to TRBJ2-7; 13 nucleotides agree with TRBD2. The CDR3 extends over 14 amino acids. Germline assignment: CDR1 SGDLS and CDR2 YYNGEE. Losses at the gene ends were 4 bases for V and 6 bases for J; bases not matched to a gene: 4. The full variable domain, with the rest looked up from reference TRBV9 and TRBJ2-7, is DSGVTQTPKHLITATGQRVTLRCSPRSGDLSVYWYQQSLDQGLQFLIQYYNGEERAKGNILERFSAQQFPDLHSELNLSSLELGDSALYFCASSTSGGAAEQYFGPGTRLTVT.